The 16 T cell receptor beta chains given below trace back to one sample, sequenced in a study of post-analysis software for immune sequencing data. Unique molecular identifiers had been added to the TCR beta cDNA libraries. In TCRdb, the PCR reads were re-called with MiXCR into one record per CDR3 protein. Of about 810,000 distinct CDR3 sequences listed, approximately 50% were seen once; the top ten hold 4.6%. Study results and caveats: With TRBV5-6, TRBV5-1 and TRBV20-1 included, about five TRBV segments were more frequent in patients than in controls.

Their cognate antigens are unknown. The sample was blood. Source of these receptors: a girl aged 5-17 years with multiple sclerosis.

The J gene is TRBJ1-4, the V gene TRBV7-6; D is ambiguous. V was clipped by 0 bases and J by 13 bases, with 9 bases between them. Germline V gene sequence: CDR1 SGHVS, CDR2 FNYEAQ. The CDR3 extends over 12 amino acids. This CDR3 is CASSLAKGRLFF. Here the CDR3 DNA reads TGTGCCAGCAGCTTAGCAAAGGGTCGACTGTTTTTT. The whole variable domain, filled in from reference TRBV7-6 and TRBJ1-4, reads GAGVSQSPRYKVTKRGQDVALRCDPISGHVSLYWYRQALGQGPEFLTYFNYEAQQDKSGLPNDRFSAERPEGSISTLTIQRTEQRDSAMYRCASSLAKGRLFFGSGTQLSVL.

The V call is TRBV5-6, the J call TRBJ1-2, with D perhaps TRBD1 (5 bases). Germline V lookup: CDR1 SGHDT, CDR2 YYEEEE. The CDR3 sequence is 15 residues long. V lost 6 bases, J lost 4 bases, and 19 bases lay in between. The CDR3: CASNWRGSGFYGYTF. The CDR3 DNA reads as TGTGCCAGCAACTGGCGGGGGAGCGGTTTCTATGGCTACACCTTC. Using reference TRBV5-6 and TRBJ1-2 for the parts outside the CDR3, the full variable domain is DAGVTQSPTHLIKTRGQQVTLRCSPKSGHDTVSWYQQALGQGPQFIFQYYEEEERQRGNFPDRFSGHQFPNYSSELNVNALLLGDSALYLCASNWRGSGFYGYTFGSGTRLTVV.

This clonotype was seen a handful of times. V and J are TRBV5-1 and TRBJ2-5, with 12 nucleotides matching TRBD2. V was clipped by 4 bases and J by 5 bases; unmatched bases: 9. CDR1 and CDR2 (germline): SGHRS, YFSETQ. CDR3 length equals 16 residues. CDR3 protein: CASSISLAGGPETQYF. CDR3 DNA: TGCGCCAGCAGCATCTCTCTAGCGGGGGGGCCGGAGACCCAGTACTTC.

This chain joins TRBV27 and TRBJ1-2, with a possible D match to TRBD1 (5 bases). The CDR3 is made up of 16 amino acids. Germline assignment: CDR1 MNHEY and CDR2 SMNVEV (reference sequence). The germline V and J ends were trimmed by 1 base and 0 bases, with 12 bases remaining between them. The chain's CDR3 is CASSLWGDRPNYGYTF. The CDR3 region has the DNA TGTGCCAGCAGTTTATGGGGGGACCGACCTAACTATGGCTACACCTTC.

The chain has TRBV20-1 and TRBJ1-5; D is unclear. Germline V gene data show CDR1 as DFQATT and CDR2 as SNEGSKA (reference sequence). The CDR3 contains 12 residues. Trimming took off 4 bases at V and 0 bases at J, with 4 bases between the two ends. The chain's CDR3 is CSATFSNQPQHF. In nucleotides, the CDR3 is TGCAGTGCTACGTTTAGCAATCAGCCCCAGCATTTT.

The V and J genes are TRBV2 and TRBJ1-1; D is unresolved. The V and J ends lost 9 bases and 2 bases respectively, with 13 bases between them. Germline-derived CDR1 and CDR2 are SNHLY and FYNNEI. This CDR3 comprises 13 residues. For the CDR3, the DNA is TGTGCCAGGGCCGATGCGCATAACACTGAAGCTTTCTTT. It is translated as CARADAHNTEAFF.

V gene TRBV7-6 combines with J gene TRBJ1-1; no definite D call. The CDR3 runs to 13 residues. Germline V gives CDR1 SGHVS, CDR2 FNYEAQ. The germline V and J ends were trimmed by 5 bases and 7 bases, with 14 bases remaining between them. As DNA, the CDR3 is TGTGCCAGCAGCGAAACCCTGGGGAGTGAAGCTTTCTTT. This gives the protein CASSETLGSEAFF.

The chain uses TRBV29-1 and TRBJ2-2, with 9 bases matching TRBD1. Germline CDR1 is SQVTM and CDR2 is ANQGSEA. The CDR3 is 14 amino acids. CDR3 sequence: CSAEGQGNTGELFF. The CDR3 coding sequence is TGCAGTGCCGAGGGACAGGGAAACACCGGGGAGCTGTTTTTT.

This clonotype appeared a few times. Written as DNA, the CDR3 is TGCAGTGCTCGGACAGGGTCGGGTGAGCAGTTCTTC. Protein sequence: CSARTGSGEQFF. This chain uses TRBV20-1 with TRBJ2-1; 8 bases are a match to TRBD1. Unmatched junction bases numbered 6, after V lost 5 bases and J lost 9 bases. The CDR3 extends over 12 amino acids. Germline loops: CDR1 DFQATT, CDR2 SNEGSKA (reference sequence).

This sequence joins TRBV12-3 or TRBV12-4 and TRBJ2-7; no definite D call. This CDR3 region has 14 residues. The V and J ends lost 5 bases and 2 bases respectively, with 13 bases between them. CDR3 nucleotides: TGTGCCAGCAGTCCAAGAGCGCTTCCCTACGAGCAGTACTTC. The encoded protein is CASSPRALPYEQYF.

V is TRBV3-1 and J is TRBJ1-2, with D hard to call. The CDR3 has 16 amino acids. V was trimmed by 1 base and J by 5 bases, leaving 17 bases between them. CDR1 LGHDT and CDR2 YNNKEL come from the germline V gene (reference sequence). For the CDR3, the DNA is TGTGCCAGCAGCCAAGGTAGCGACGGAAAGGGATATGGCTACACCTTC. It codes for CASSQGSDGKGYGYTF.

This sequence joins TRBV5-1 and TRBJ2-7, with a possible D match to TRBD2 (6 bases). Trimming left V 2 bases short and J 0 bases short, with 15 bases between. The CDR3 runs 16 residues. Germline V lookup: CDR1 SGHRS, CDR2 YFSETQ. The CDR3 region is CASSFGSGGPSYEQYF. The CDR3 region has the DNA TGCGCCAGCAGCTTCGGTTCCGGGGGTCCCTCCTACGAGCAGTACTTC.

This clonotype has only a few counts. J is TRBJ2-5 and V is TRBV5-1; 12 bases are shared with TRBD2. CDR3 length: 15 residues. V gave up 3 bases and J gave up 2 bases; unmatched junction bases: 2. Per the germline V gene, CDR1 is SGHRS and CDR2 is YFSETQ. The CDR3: CASSWGLAGQETQYF. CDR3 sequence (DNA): TGCGCCAGCAGCTGGGGACTAGCGGGTCAAGAGACCCAGTACTTC.

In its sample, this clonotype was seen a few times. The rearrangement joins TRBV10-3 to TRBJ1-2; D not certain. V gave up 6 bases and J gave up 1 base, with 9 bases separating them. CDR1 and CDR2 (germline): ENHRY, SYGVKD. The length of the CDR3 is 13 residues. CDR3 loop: CAISSGVNYGYTF. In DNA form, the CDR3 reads TGTGCCATCAGCTCCGGGGTTAACTATGGCTACACCTTC.

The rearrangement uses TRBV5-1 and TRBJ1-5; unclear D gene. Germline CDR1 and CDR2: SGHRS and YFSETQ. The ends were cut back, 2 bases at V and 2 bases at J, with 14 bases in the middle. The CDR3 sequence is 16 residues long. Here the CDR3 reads CASSLAGLGGNQPQHF. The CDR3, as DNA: TGCGCCAGCAGCTTAGCTGGACTGGGCGGCAATCAGCCCCAGCATTTT.

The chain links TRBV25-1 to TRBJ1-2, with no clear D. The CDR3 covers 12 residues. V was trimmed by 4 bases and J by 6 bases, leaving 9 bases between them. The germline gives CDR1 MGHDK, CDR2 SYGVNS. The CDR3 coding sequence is TGTGCCAGCAGTGTGTGGGCGGATGGCTACACCTTC. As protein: CASSVWADGYTF.